This is a list of T cell receptor beta chains from one sample in a study of cytotoxic CD8 clonotypes in ibrutinib-treated CLL. Using immunoSEQ multiplex PCR, the repertoire was profiled, and TCRdb retains in-frame clones only, with some absent. In the table there are fewer than 400,000 clones, roughly two thirds of which are singletons. The input for sequencing was PBMCs, taken after 36 months of ibrutinib treatment. The receptors originated from a human donor with chronic lymphocytic leukemia. Each CDR3 is given with its conserved first and last residue. A D gene is named only where the DNA matches it firmly. Clone size is shown for a subset of rows, as once, few, many or a class of expanded clone.

clone_size j_call d_call cdr3_length v_call cdr3_nt cdr3_aa
. TRBJ2-3 . 13 TRBV5-1 TGCGCCAGCAGGTTTATGGTGCCAGATACGCAGTATTTT CASRFMVPDTQYF
once TRBJ2-7 TRBD1 16 TRBV10-3 TGTGCCATCAGTGCCCGAGAAAAGACAGGGACCTACGAGCAGTACTTC CAISAREKTGTYEQYF
. TRBJ1-2 TRBD1 13 TRBV25-1 TGTGCCAGCAGAGGGGACAGTTGGCGGGGCTACACCTTC CASRGDSWRGYTF
. TRBJ1-5 . 19 TRBV6-1 TGTGCCAGCAGTGAACGTACAGGCCAACACACAGATAGCAATCAGCCCCAGCATTTT CASSERTGQHTDSNQPQHF
. TRBJ1-1 TRBD1 15 TRBV11-2 TGTGCCAGCAGCTTATTGGGGGCAGGGGGAGATGAAGCTTTCTTT CASSLLGAGGDEAFF
. TRBJ2-1 TRBD2 17 TRBV5-4 TGTGCCAGCAGCTCCCCCCGGGGACTAGGATTTTACAATGAGCAGTTCTTC CASSSPRGLGFYNEQFF
. TRBJ2-1 . 17 TRBV27 TGTGCCAGCAGTTTTCTGAGCCTATTGACAGGCTACAATGAGCAGTTCTTC CASSFLSLLTGYNEQFF
. TRBJ2-7 TRBD2 15 TRBV5-6 TGTGCCAGCAGCCAGCAAGGGACTAGGCTCGACGAGCAGTACTTC CASSQQGTRLDEQYF
. TRBJ2-3 . 16 TRBV7-9 TGTGCCAGCAGCTTACTCAGCACAAAACGAAGGGATACGCAGTATTTT CASSLLSTKRRDTQYF
. TRBJ1-2 . 12 TRBV29-1 TGCAGCGTTGGGGCAGGGGTCTATGGCTACACCTTC CSVGAGVYGYTF
. TRBJ1-2 . 14 TRBV2 TGTGCCAGCAGTGCCCAGCAGGGGAACTATGGCTACACCTTC CASSAQQGNYGYTF
. TRBJ2-3 . 14 TRBV11-3 TGTGCCAGCAGCTTAGAGTCGGAGGGAGATACGCAGTATTTT CASSLESEGDTQYF
few TRBJ1-1 . 14 TRBV5-5 TGTGCCAGCAGCTTCGACAACCGGGGGACTGAAGCTTTCTTT CASSFDNRGTEAFF
. TRBJ2-7 . 15 TRBV4-1 TGCGCCAGCAGCCGTGACTTAAATGTCCCCTACGAGCAGTACTTC CASSRDLNVPYEQYF
. TRBJ1-1 TRBD1 15 TRBV7-6 TGTGCCAGCAGCTTAGGGCAGGGGGCTAACACTGAAGCTTTCTTT CASSLGQGANTEAFF
. TRBJ2-3 . 14 TRBV10-3 TGTGCCATCAGTGAAGCCAGAAGCACAGATACGCAGTATTTT CAISEARSTDTQYF
. TRBJ2-7 TRBD1 15 TRBV19 TGTGCCAGTAGTATGAGGGCAGGGGGCTTAAACGAGCAGTACTTC CASSMRAGGLNEQYF
few TRBJ1-5 . 13 TRBV27 TGTGCCAGCAGCCATGGTTCGGGACAATCCCAGCATTTT CASSHGSGQSQHF
. TRBJ1-6 . 13 TRBV4-1 TGCGCCAGCAGCCAAGTGTTGGTCTCACCCCTCCACTTT CASSQVLVSPLHF
. TRBJ2-1 . 15 TRBV5-1 TGCGCCAGCAGCTTGGGCCCTAGCTCCTACAATGAGCAGTTCTTC CASSLGPSSYNEQFF
few TRBJ1-2 . 16 TRBV4-1 TGCGCCAGCAGCCAAGATTCGGGAAGTTGGGGCTATGGCTACACCTTC CASSQDSGSWGYGYTF
once TRBJ2-1 . 14 TRBV11-3 TGTGCCAGCAGCTTATTCCCCGGGGTCGGTGAGCAGTTCTTC CASSLFPGVGEQFF
. TRBJ2-7 . 16 TRBV4-3 TGCGCCAGCAGCCCTGACCCGGGACGGACAACCTACGAGCAGTACTTC CASSPDPGRTTYEQYF
. TRBJ2-5 . 13 TRBV5-4 TGTGCCAGCAGCACGACAAACCAAGAGACCCAGTACTTC CASSTTNQETQYF
. TRBJ1-1 . 14 TRBV11-2 TGTGCCAGCAGCTTAGGTAGCGGAGACACTGAAGCTTTCTTT CASSLGSGDTEAFF
. TRBJ2-1 TRBD2 16 TRBV5-6 TGTGCCAGCAGCCCTTCGACTAGCGAATACTACAATGAGCAGTTCTTC CASSPSTSEYYNEQFF
. TRBJ2-2 TRBD1 14 TRBV7-8 TGTGCCAGCAGCTCGACAGGGGGGGTCGGGGAGCTGTTTTTT CASSSTGGVGELFF
. TRBJ2-5 TRBD1 13 TRBV11-2 TGTGCCAGCAGAAGGACAGGCGGGGAGACCCAGTACTTC CASRRTGGETQYF
. TRBJ1-1 . 14 TRBV18 TGTGCCAGCTCAGCCGCCGGGGGTCACACTGAAGCTTTCTTT CASSAAGGHTEAFF
. TRBJ2-7 TRBD1 14 TRBV5-1 TGCGCCAGCAGCACCGGGACAGCCTCCTACGAGCAGTACTTC CASSTGTASYEQYF
. TRBJ1-1 TRBD1 15 TRBV19 TGTGCCAGTAGTATCGCCAGGGGGTGGGATACTGAAGCTTTCTTT CASSIARGWDTEAFF
few TRBJ2-3 . 10 TRBV29-1 TGCAGCGTTGAAGGACAGCCGCAGTATTTT CSVEGQPQYF
. TRBJ2-3 . 14 TRBV13 TGTGCCAGCAATAATCCCGCTAGAACACATACGCAGTATTTT CASNNPARTHTQYF
few TRBJ2-1 TRBD2 13 TRBV13 TGTGCCGGAAAACGACTAGCGGGAGGCGAGCAGTTCTTC CAGKRLAGGEQFF
. TRBJ1-2 . 13 TRBV2 TGTGCTATGGAGACAAGAACTAACTATGGCTACACCTTC CAMETRTNYGYTF
few TRBJ1-1 . 11 TRBV28 TGTGTTAGCGGGTTCGGTTATGAAGCTTTCTTT CVSGFGYEAFF
. TRBJ2-7 . 13 TRBV29-1 TGCAGCGTTGTCGGGCAGGGGTCCTACGAGCAGTACTTC CSVVGQGSYEQYF
. TRBJ1-1 . 16 TRBV27 TGTGCCAGCAGTTTATTTTGGGGGGACATGAACACTGAAGCTTTCTTT CASSLFWGDMNTEAFF
. TRBJ2-7 . 12 TRBV5-1 TGCGCCAGCAGCTTTATAGGGGACGAGCAGTACTTC CASSFIGDEQYF
once TRBJ1-6 TRBD1 14 TRBV5-6 TGTGCCAGCAGCTTTGACAGGGGGCCTTCACCCCTCCACTTT CASSFDRGPSPLHF
few TRBJ1-5 TRBD1 14 TRBV6-5 TGTGCCAGCAGTTACTCACCGACAGGGCGTCCCCAGCATTTT CASSYSPTGRPQHF
few TRBJ2-3 . 14 TRBV7-9 TGTGCCAGCAGCCCGACTACCCGCACAGATACGCAGTATTTT CASSPTTRTDTQYF
. TRBJ2-7 . 13 TRBV5-1 TGCGCCAGCAGCGCTTACCAGGGGTACGAGCAGTACTTC CASSAYQGYEQYF
. TRBJ2-7 TRBD1 14 TRBV6-5 TGTGCCAGCAGCCGGACAGGGTGGGGCCACGAGCAGTACTTC CASSRTGWGHEQYF
once TRBJ1-2 . 14 TRBV28 TGTGCCAGCAGCCTACTCCGGACCGTCTATGGCTACACCTTC CASSLLRTVYGYTF
few TRBJ2-7 . 13 TRBV28 TGTGCCAGCAGTCAACTGGTGATCTACGAGCAGTACTTC CASSQLVIYEQYF
. TRBJ2-1 . 12 TRBV6-5 TGTGCCAGCAGCGGACAGAACAATGAGCAGTTCTTC CASSGQNNEQFF
once TRBJ2-1 TRBD2 18 TRBV9 TGTGCCAGCAGTGGCGGACTAGCGGGGGAGTACTCCTACAATGAGCAGTTCTTC CASSGGLAGEYSYNEQFF
few TRBJ2-7 . 13 TRBV2 TGTGCCAGCAGTGTGGGTCAATCCTACGAGCAGTACTTC CASSVGQSYEQYF
. TRBJ2-1 . 15 TRBV11-3 TGTGCCAGCAGCTTAGAGGTGGTGCCCTTCAATGAGCAGTTCTTC CASSLEVVPFNEQFF
. TRBJ2-1 TRBD2 14 TRBV4-1 TGCGCCAGCAGCCAAGAAAGACTAGCCGATGAGCAGTTCTTC CASSQERLADEQFF
. TRBJ2-3 . 14 TRBV9 TGTGCCAGCAGCGAGCGGGTTAGCACAGATACGCAGTATTTT CASSERVSTDTQYF
. TRBJ2-3 . 16 TRBV4-1 TGCGCCAGCAGCCGAACGACGGGACACCCCACAGATACGCAGTATTTT CASSRTTGHPTDTQYF
. TRBJ2-7 TRBD2 12 TRBV18 TGTGCCAGCTCACCTGGGGGGGTCGAGCAGTACTTC CASSPGGVEQYF
. TRBJ1-2 . 14 TRBV11-2 TGTGCCAGCAGCCTAGGGGGGTTCTACTATGGCTACACCTTC CASSLGGFYYGYTF
few TRBJ1-1 . 14 TRBV4-1 TGCGCCAGCAGCCCGACAAGTTTGAACACTGAAGCTTTCTTT CASSPTSLNTEAFF
. TRBJ2-1 . 13 TRBV6-5 TGTGCCAGCAGTTACGGGGGCCCGGATGAGCAGTTCTTC CASSYGGPDEQFF
. TRBJ2-1 . 16 TRBV7-3 TGTGCCAGCAGCGACTACGGGGAGCCCCGGTACAATGAGCAGTTCTTC CASSDYGEPRYNEQFF
. TRBJ2-5 . 14 TRBV6-6 TGTGCCAGCAGTCAAGACCGGGGGCGAGAGACCCAGTACTTC CASSQDRGRETQYF
. TRBJ2-3 . 16 TRBV27 TGTGCCAGCACCCCAGCGGGCCGGGACCTCACAGATACGCAGTATTTT CASTPAGRDLTDTQYF